The T cell receptor beta chain described here comes from a study of blood T cell repertoires in COVID-19. V lost 0 bases to trimming and J lost 9 bases, with 10 bases between them. The CDR3 has 13 amino acids. Germline V gives CDR1 SGDLS, CDR2 YYNGEE. TCRdb's copy holds only in-frame clones and misses some; the assay was immunoSEQ multiplex PCR. The repertoire holds just over 300,000 clones, with approximately 86% as singletons. The genes are TRBV9 and TRBJ1-3; no definite D call. This TCR was sampled from a man younger than 30 with active or convalescent COVID-19. The sample consisted of peripheral blood. In DNA, the CDR3 is TGTGCCAGCAGCGTAGAACGGAGGTCCACCATATATTTT. Its protein product is CASSVERRSTIYF.